A selection of T cell receptor beta chains follows, all from one sample in a study of blood T cell repertoires in COVID-19. The assay was immunoSEQ multiplex PCR, and TCRdb's table has in-frame clones only and misses some. The sample carries 110,000 or so clones, 65% to 85% recorded once. The sequenced sample consisted of peripheral blood. The receptors originated from a man aged 45-65 years with acute or convalescent COVID-19. The CDR3 runs from the conserved cysteine through the conserved F or W. Fields, in order: J gene, clone size, V gene, D gene, CDR3 DNA, CDR3 protein. A D gene is named only where the DNA matches it firmly. A clone size is listed for some rows: how often the clone was seen (once, few, many), or a class if it is expanded.

TRBJ1-5,few,TRBV19,-,TGTGCCGGTAATGCGCGGGGGCAGCCCCAGCATTTT,CAGNARGQPQHF
TRBJ2-1,-,TRBV11-2,-,TGTGCCAGCAGCGTTTCAGGTAGCGCTCACAATGAGCAGTTCTTC,CASSVSGSAHNEQFF
TRBJ2-3,once,TRBV28,-,TGTGCCAGCAGTCCGAACCTGGGTCGGAGGAGCACAGATACGCAGTATTTT,CASSPNLGRRSTDTQYF
TRBJ1-5,once,TRBV6-2/TRBV6-3,-,TGTGCCAGCAGTTACTCCAGGGCACGGCAGCCCCAGCATTTT,CASSYSRARQPQHF
TRBJ1-1,few,TRBV2,-,TGTGCCAGCAACCCCAGGGCAGGGAACACTGAAGCTTTCTTT,CASNPRAGNTEAFF
TRBJ1-2,-,TRBV28,TRBD1,TGTGCCAGCAGCCCCGGACAGGACGGTAACTATGGCTACACCTTC,CASSPGQDGNYGYTF
TRBJ2-1,-,TRBV5-1,TRBD2,TGCGCCAGCAGCTTGAGCGCCGGACTAGCGGGGACCAATGAGCAGTTCTTC,CASSLSAGLAGTNEQFF
TRBJ1-2,once,TRBV15,TRBD1,TGTGCCACCAGCCCCCAGGACAGGGTGTGGTTCGGCTACACCTTC,CATSPQDRVWFGYTF
TRBJ2-7,-,TRBV16,TRBD2,TGTGCCAGCAGCCCCCGGGGAGGCGGGGGCTACGAGCAGTACTTC,CASSPRGGGGYEQYF
TRBJ1-1,-,TRBV5-1,-,TGCGCCAGCAGCTTGGTCGGGATGAACACTGAAGCTTTCTTT,CASSLVGMNTEAFF
TRBJ1-1,-,TRBV24-1,-,TGTGCCACCAGCCAAACAGGGTTGAACACTGAAGCTTTCTTT,CATSQTGLNTEAFF
TRBJ1-2,-,TRBV9,-,TGTGCCAGCAGCCGCTCGGGGGGGAACTATGGCTACACCTTC,CASSRSGGNYGYTF
TRBJ1-4,-,TRBV7-8,TRBD1,TGTGCCAGCAGCTTGGGCAGGGGACAGCGTAATGAAAAACTGTTTTTT,CASSLGRGQRNEKLFF
TRBJ1-2,-,TRBV19,-,TGTGCCAGTACACCTGTCTCAGGTCGTGGCTACACCTTC,CASTPVSGRGYTF
TRBJ2-5,-,TRBV4-1,TRBD2,TGCGCCAGCAGCCAAGATGGGGGGGGAGTCCAAGAGACCCAGTACTTC,CASSQDGGGVQETQYF
TRBJ2-5,-,TRBV5-5,TRBD2,TGTGCCAGCAGCCGGCTTTGGCCGACTAGCGGGGGACAAGAGACCCAGTACTTC,CASSRLWPTSGGQETQYF
TRBJ2-1,once,TRBV9,-,TGTGCCAGCAGCGTAAAACAGGGAGAGCAGTTCTTC,CASSVKQGEQFF
TRBJ1-1,-,TRBV12-3/TRBV12-4,TRBD1,TGTGCCAGCAGTGACTCAGGGGGGACTGAAGCTTTCTTT,CASSDSGGTEAFF
TRBJ2-3,-,TRBV7-3,TRBD1,TGTGCCAGCAGCCCCTCCCGGGACAGAACAGATACGCAGTATTTT,CASSPSRDRTDTQYF
TRBJ1-1,few,TRBV3-1/TRBV3-2,TRBD1,TGTGCCAGCAGCCAGCGGACAGGAGTGAACACTGAAGCTTTCTTT,CASSQRTGVNTEAFF
TRBJ2-3,-,TRBV15,-,TGTGCCACCAGCAGTACAGGGAGAAGAGATACGCAGTATTTT,CATSSTGRRDTQYF
TRBJ2-1,once,TRBV6-6,TRBD1,TGTGCCAGCACCTGGACAGGGGTAGATGAGCAGTTCTTC,CASTWTGVDEQFF
TRBJ1-2,few,TRBV27,-,TGTGCCAGCAGTTTGGGCAAGTCCGCTTTTAGAGGCTACACCTTC,CASSLGKSAFRGYTF
TRBJ1-6,-,TRBV6-5,-,TGTGCCAGCAGTTACGAGGCGTACTCACCCCTCCACTTT,CASSYEAYSPLHF
TRBJ1-1,-,TRBV6-5,-,TGTGCCAGCAGACGCTCAGGGTGGGAAGTCACTGAAGCTTTCTTT,CASRRSGWEVTEAFF
TRBJ1-6,-,TRBV19,-,TGTGCCAGTAGTATATCACAGGAAAATTCACCCCTCCACTTT,CASSISQENSPLHF
TRBJ2-6,-,TRBV29-1,TRBD1,TGCAGCGTGCGACAGGGGGCCTCTGGGGCCAACGTCCTGACTTTC,CSVRQGASGANVLTF
TRBJ2-5,-,TRBV24-1,TRBD1,TGTGCCACCAGCCCTCGGGACAGAGAGACCCAGTACTTC,CATSPRDRETQYF
TRBJ2-1,-,TRBV4-2,TRBD2,TGTGCCAGCAGCCAGGGACTAAAGGATGAGCAGTTCTTC,CASSQGLKDEQFF
TRBJ2-7,-,TRBV9,-,TGTGCCAGCAGCGCCAGGGCCGGAGGGAACGAGCAGTACTTC,CASSARAGGNEQYF
TRBJ1-5,-,TRBV28,TRBD1,TGTGCCAGCATCTGGGGGACAGGGGGCTTAAATCAGCCCCAGCATTTT,CASIWGTGGLNQPQHF
TRBJ1-3,-,TRBV7-2,-,TGTGCCAGCAGCCCAACTACAAGAAACACCATATATTTT,CASSPTTRNTIYF
TRBJ2-5,-,TRBV5-1,TRBD2,TGCGCCAGCAGCAGACTAGCGGGGGGGAAAGAGACCCAGTACTTC,CASSRLAGGKETQYF
TRBJ1-2,-,TRBV5-1,TRBD1,TGCGCCAGCAGCTTAGGGACAGGGGGCGCGGGCTACACCTTC,CASSLGTGGAGYTF
TRBJ2-7,-,TRBV6-2/TRBV6-3,TRBD1,TGTGCCAGCAGTTACCGACAGGGGGCGGCCTACGAGCAGTACTTC,CASSYRQGAAYEQYF
TRBJ1-1,-,TRBV5-5,-,TGTGCCAGCAGCTTGAGATATAAAGGGGACACTGAAGCTTTCTTT,CASSLRYKGDTEAFF
TRBJ2-4,-,TRBV28,-,TGTGCCAGCATCGGAAGCGGACTGTCAGCCAAAAACATTCAGTACTTC,CASIGSGLSAKNIQYF
TRBJ2-1,-,TRBV7-2,TRBD1,TGTGCCAGCAGCAATACAGGGGGCGCATACAATGAGCAGTTCTTC,CASSNTGGAYNEQFF
TRBJ1-1,-,TRBV28,-,TGTGCCAGCAGTTTATCGGGGGACACTGAAGCTTTCTTT,CASSLSGDTEAFF
TRBJ2-7,-,TRBV12-3/TRBV12-4,TRBD1,TGTGCCAGCAATAACAGGGGGTACGAGCAGTACTTC,CASNNRGYEQYF
TRBJ2-1,-,TRBV2,TRBD2,TGTGCCAGCAGGGATTCCCGGGGGGTCTCTTACAATGAGCAGTTCTTC,CASRDSRGVSYNEQFF